This T cell receptor (beta chain) was identified in a study of T-cell memory formation after mild COVID-19. Findings and caveats of the study: CD4/CD8 balance held among clones contracting day 15 to 85, and later expanders leaned CD4+. Within pre-infection memory, some responding clones were found, suggesting cross-reactive memory joined.

This clonotype was detected only a few times. Its target is not known. TCRdb re-called the 5' RACE reads through MiXCR, storing one row per CDR3 protein. Of tens of thousands of distinct CDR3 sequences listed, 7.3% are singletons. The sample comprised PBMCs or a T cell subset sorted from them (not recorded which). The sequence came from a man between 18 and 29 years old who had mild COVID-19 (a few samples of this study predate the infection). Cell type and time point are not known.

The CDR3 protein is CSARVPGSTGELFF. The CDR3, as DNA: TGCAGTGCTAGGGTCCCCGGGTCCACCGGGGAGCTGTTTTTT. The chain carries TRBV20-1 and TRBJ2-2; D not certain. V was shortened by 3 bases and J by 4 bases, with 12 bases between the two germline ends. Germline-derived CDR1 and CDR2 are DFQATT and SNEGSKA (reference sequence). This CDR3 contains 14 residues.